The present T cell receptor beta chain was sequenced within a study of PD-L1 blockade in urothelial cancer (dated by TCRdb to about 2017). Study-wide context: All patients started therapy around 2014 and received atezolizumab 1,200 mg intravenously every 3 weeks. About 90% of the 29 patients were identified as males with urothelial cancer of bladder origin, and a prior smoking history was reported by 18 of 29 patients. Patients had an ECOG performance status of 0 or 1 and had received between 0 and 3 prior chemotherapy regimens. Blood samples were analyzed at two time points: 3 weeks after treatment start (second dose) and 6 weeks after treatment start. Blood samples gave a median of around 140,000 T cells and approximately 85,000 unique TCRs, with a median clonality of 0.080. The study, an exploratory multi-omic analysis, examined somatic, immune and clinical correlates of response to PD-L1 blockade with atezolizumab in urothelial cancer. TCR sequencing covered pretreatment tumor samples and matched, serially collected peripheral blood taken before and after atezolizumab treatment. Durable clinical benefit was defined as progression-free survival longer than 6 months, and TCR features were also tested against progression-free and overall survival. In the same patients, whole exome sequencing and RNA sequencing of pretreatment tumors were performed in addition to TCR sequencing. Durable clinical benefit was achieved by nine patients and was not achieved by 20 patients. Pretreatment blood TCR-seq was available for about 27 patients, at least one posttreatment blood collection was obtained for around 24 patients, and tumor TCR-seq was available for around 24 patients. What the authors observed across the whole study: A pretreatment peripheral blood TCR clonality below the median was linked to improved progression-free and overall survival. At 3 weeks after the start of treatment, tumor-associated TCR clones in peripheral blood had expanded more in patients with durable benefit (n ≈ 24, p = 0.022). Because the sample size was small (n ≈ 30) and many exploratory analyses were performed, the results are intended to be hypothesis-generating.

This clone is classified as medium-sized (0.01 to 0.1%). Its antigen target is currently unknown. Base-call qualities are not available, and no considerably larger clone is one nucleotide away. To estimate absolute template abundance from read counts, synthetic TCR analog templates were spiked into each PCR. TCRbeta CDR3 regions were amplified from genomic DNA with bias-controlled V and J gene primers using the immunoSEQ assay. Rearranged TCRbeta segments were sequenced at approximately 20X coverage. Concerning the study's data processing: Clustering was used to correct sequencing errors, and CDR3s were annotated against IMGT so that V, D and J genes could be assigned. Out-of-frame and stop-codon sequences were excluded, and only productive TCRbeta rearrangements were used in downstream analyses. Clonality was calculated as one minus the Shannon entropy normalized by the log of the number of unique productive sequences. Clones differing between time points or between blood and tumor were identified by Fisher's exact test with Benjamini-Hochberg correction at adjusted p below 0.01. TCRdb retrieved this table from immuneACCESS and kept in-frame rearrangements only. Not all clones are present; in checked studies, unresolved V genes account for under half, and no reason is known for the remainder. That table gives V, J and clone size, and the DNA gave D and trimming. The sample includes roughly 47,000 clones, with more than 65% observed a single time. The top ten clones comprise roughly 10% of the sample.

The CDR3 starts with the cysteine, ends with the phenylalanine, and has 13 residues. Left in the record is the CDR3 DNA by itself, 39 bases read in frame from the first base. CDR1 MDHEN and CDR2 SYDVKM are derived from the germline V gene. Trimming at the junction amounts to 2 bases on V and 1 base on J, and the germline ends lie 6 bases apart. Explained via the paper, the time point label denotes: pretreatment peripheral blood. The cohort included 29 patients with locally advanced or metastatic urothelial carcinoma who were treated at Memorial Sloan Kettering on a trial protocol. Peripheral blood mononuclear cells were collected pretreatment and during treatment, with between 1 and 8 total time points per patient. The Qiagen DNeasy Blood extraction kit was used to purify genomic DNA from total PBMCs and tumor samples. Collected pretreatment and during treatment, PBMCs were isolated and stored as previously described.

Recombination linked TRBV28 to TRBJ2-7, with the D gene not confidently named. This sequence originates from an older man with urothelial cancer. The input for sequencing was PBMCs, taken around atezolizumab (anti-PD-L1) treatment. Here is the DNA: TGTGCCAGCAGTTTAGCACAGTCCTACGAGCAGTACTTC. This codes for CASSLAQSYEQYF.